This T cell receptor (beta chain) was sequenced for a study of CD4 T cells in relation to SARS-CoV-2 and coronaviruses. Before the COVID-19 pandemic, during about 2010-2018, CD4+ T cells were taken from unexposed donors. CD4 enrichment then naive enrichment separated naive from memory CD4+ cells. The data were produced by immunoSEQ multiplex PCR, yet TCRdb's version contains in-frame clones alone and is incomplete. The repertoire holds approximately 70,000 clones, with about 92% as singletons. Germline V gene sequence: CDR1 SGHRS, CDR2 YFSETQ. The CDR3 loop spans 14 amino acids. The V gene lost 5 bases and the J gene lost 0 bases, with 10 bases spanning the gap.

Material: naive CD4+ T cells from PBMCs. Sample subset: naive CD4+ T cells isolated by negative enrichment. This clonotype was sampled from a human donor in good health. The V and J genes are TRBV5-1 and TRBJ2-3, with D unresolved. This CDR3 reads CASRILGSTDTQYF. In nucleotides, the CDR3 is TGCGCCAGCAGGATATTAGGAAGCACAGATACGCAGTATTTT. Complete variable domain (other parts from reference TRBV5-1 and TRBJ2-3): KAGVTQTPRYLIKTRGQQVTLSCSPISGHRSVSWYQQTPGQGLQFLFEYFSETQRNKGNFPGRFSGRQFSNSRSEMNVSTLELGDSALYLCASRILGSTDTQYFGPGTRLTVL.